Below, 21 T cell receptor beta chains from the same sample are listed, as sequenced in a study of Ad26.COV2.S vaccination and SARS-CoV-2 variants (dated by TCRdb to the early 2020s). Receptor libraries were prepared by the immunoSEQ multiplex PCR assay. TCRdb retrieved this table from immuneACCESS and kept in-frame rearrangements only. Not all clones are present; in checked studies, unresolved V genes account for under half, and no reason is known for the remainder. A total of roughly 410,000 clones appear in this sample, roughly 85% of them only once. Of the sample, around 7% is held by the ten largest clones. The treatment or condition label corresponds to: about 20 received Ad26.COV2.S at low or high dose, single or two shots; roughly five received placebo; per-sample allocation not given. For vaccine and placebo recipients, the sequenced repertoires came from samples collected on day 63 after the first injection.

Source: peripheral blood, taken in a trial of Ad26.COV2.S vaccine versus placebo. These TCRs come from a person between 18 and 65 years old who received the Ad26.COV2.S COVID-19 vaccine or a placebo.

The V call is TRBV6-2 or TRBV6-3, the J call TRBJ1-2, with D hard to call. Deletions cut 2 bases from V and 8 bases from J, with 15 bases between. In germline, CDR1 is MNHEY, CDR2 SVGEGT. The CDR3 has 14 amino acids. The CDR3: CASSYNRRSPGYTF. CDR3 bases: TGTGCCAGCAGTTACAATCGACGGTCACCAGGCTACACCTTC.

V usage is TRBV2 and J usage is TRBJ1-2; 9 nucleotides line up with TRBD1. Trimming at V came to 8 bases and at J to 7 bases, leaving 8 bases not matched to a gene. CDR1 and CDR2 from the germline V gene are SNHLY and FYNNEI. The CDR3 loop spans 13 amino acids. In DNA, the CDR3 is TGTGCCAGCGGGGGACAGGGTATCTCTGGCTACACCTTC. Amino acid sequence: CASGGQGISGYTF.

The V gene is TRBV11-3, the J gene TRBJ2-2, with 8 nucleotides matching TRBD2. V trimming: 5 bases; J trimming: 4 bases; junction bases outside the gene matches: 15. The germline V gene has CDR1 SGHNT and CDR2 YENEEA. CDR3 length: 18 amino acids. This CDR3 reads CASSLGVAGYLPTGELFF. The DNA for the CDR3 is TGTGCCAGCAGCCTCGGGGTAGCGGGATATCTCCCCACCGGGGAGCTGTTTTTT.

The chain joins TRBV11-1 to TRBJ1-1; a possible D gene is TRBD1 (6 bases). This CDR3 spans 13 amino acids. Germline loops: CDR1 SGHAT, CDR2 FQDESV (reference sequence). Trimming stripped 0 bases from V and 11 bases from J, with 13 bases between. In DNA form, the CDR3 reads TGTGCCAGCAGCTTAGCGGGGGGCAGAGAGGCTTTCTTT. Its translation: CASSLAGGREAFF.

The chain couples TRBV3-1 (or the pseudogene TRBV3-2) to TRBJ2-1, with a possible D match to TRBD2 (6 bases). The CDR3 has 14 amino acids. Germline V gives CDR1 LGHDT, CDR2 YNNKEL (reference sequence). The V end was cut by 3 bases, the J end by 13 bases, with 19 bases between. The CDR3 DNA reads as TGTGCCAGCAGCCAGGATACCGGGACTGCAACTCAGTTCTTC. Its translation: CASSQDTGTATQFF.

V gene TRBV19 combines with J gene TRBJ2-3, with D tentatively TRBD1 or TRBD2 (5 bases each). The CDR3 spans 15 residues. The V gene's germline CDR1 is LNHDA and CDR2 SQIVND (reference sequence). V shed 2 bases and J shed 1 base, with 10 bases lying between them. The CDR3 DNA reads as TGTGCCAGTAGTATAATAAGGGGAGGCACAGATACGCAGTATTTT. It translates to CASSIIRGGTDTQYF.

The V gene is TRBV9, the J gene TRBJ1-6, with no clear D. Trimming cost V 4 bases and J 7 bases, with 12 bases left between them. Germline V gene sequence: CDR1 SGDLS, CDR2 YYNGEE. The CDR3 runs 14 residues. CDR3 sequence (DNA): TGTGCCAGCAGCCCCGCAGCGGGGAATTCACCCCTCCACTTT. It translates to CASSPAAGNSPLHF. Complete variable domain (other parts from reference TRBV9 and TRBJ1-6): DSGVTQTPKHLITATGQRVTLRCSPRSGDLSVYWYQQSLDQGLQFLIQYYNGEERAKGNILERFSAQQFPDLHSELNLSSLELGDSALYFCASSPAAGNSPLHFGNGTRLTVT.

Regarding this clone: One junction end does not reproduce the germline sequence, and a read error may be involved. The chain employs TRBV6-5 and TRBJ2-7; 7 nucleotides align to TRBD1. The V gene's germline CDR1 is MNHEY and CDR2 SVGAGI. The CDR3 runs to 14 residues. The CDR3 reads CASSHRQGSFEQYF. In DNA form, the CDR3 reads TGTGCCAGCAGTCACAGACAGGGTTCCTTCGAGCAGTACTTC.

The chain recombines TRBV30 with TRBJ1-3; no reliable D call. Germline V gene sequence: CDR1 GTSNPN, CDR2 SVGIG (reference sequence). This CDR3 comprises 15 residues. Trimming pared 2 bases from V and 0 bases from J, leaving 11 bases between. The CDR3 spells CAWSLQILSGNTIYF. The CDR3 DNA sequence: TGTGCCTGGAGTTTACAGATCCTCTCTGGAAACACCATATATTTT.

The chain employs TRBV7-3 and TRBJ2-5; 8 bases align to TRBD2. The J segment lost 1 base and the V segment lost 2 bases, leaving 9 bases of the junction unmatched. The CDR3 extends over 17 amino acids. Germline loops: CDR1 SGHTA, CDR2 FQGTGA. The CDR3 DNA reads TGTGCCAGCAGCTTAGGTGTGATAGCGGGGAGCCAAGAGACCCAGTACTTC. It encodes CASSLGVIAGSQETQYF. Full variable domain (outside the CDR3, taken from reference TRBV7-3 and TRBJ2-5): GAGVSQTPSNKVTEKGKYVELRCDPISGHTALYWYRQSLGQGPEFLIYFQGTGAADDSGLPNDRFFAVRPEGSVSTLKIQRTERGDSAVYLCASSLGVIAGSQETQYFGPGTRLLVL.

The chain uses TRBV7-2 and TRBJ1-6; 11 bases map to TRBD1. There are 17 residues in the CDR3. In germline, CDR1 is SGHTA, CDR2 FQGNSA. V shed 1 base, J shed 9 bases, and the junction held 8 bases outside the gene matches. The CDR3 DNA reads TGTGCCAGCAGCTTAGTGGGACAGGGGGTCTTCCCTTCACCCCTCCACTTT. This translates into CASSLVGQGVFPSPLHF.

The rearrangement joins TRBV6-6 to TRBJ1-1, with TRBD1 matching 7 bases. The CDR3 runs to 12 residues. Per germline, CDR1 MNHNY and CDR2 SVGAGI (reference sequence). J lost 7 bases, V lost 9 bases, and 8 bases had no gene match. The CDR3: CASNRQGGEAFF. The CDR3 bases are TGTGCCAGTAACCGACAGGGAGGTGAAGCTTTCTTT.

The chain links TRBV29-1 to TRBJ2-7; 9 nucleotides align to TRBD2. The germline CDR1 and CDR2 sequences are SQVTM and ANQGSEA. V shed 7 bases and J 7 bases; nucleotides not matched to a gene: 8. The CDR3 sequence is 12 residues long. CDR3 DNA sequence: TGCAGCGCCCTAGCGGGGCTGGAGGAGCAGTACTTC. It codes for CSALAGLEEQYF.

This chain connects TRBV5-1 to TRBJ1-1, with a tentative D call TRBD1 (5 bases). This CDR3 has 15 residues. Trimming cost V 1 base and J 3 bases, with 13 bases left between them. Germline CDR1 and CDR2: SGHRS and YFSETQ. In DNA form, the CDR3 reads TGCGCCAGCAGCTTGACAGGCCCTGAGTACACTGAAGCTTTCTTT. Its translation is CASSLTGPEYTEAFF.

The sample holds one count of this clone. V is TRBV18 and J is TRBJ1-5; D is ambiguous. CDR1 KGHSH and CDR2 LQKENI come from the germline V gene. There are 14 residues in the CDR3. V shed 5 bases and J shed 3 bases, with 11 bases lying between them. CDR3 in DNA: TGTGCCAGCTCAATCCGGGCCTACAATCAGCCCCAGCATTTT. The encoded protein is CASSIRAYNQPQHF. Complete variable domain (other parts from reference TRBV18 and TRBJ1-5): NAGVMQNPRHLVRRRGQEARLRCSPMKGHSHVYWYRQLPEEGLKFMVYLQKENIIDESGMPKERFSAEFPKEGPSILRIQQVVRGDSAAYFCASSIRAYNQPQHFGDGTRLSIL.

The chain is built from TRBV18 and TRBJ2-2; D perhaps matches TRBD1 (5 bases). Germline V CDR1 and CDR2: KGHSH, LQKENI. Deletions cut 3 bases from V and 2 bases from J, with 16 bases between. The CDR3 extends over 17 amino acids. CDR3 loop: CASSPSPLRANTGELFF. The DNA for the CDR3 is TGTGCCAGCTCACCCTCCCCCCTCAGGGCTAACACCGGGGAGCTGTTTTTT.

This chain links TRBV5-1 with TRBJ1-2; D is perhaps TRBD1 (5 bases). Germline V gene lookup returns CDR1 SGHRS and CDR2 YFSETQ. The CDR3 contains 12 residues. Trimming left V 4 bases short and J 7 bases short, with 11 bases between. CDR3 amino acids: CASSPVGAGYTF. The CDR3 nucleotides are TGCGCCAGCAGCCCCGTAGGGGCTGGCTACACCTTC.

The V gene is TRBV5-6, the J gene TRBJ2-2; D gene uncertain. The germline gives CDR1 SGHDT, CDR2 YYEEEE. This CDR3 contains 13 residues. V was clipped by 0 bases and J by 4 bases, with 4 bases between them. The CDR3 DNA is TGTGCCAGCAGCTTGGAGGTCACCGGGGAGCTGTTTTTT. Amino acid sequence: CASSLEVTGELFF.

This clone was seen more than once but under ten times. The chain links TRBV2 to TRBJ2-7, with 7 bases aligning to TRBD2. Germline assignment: CDR1 SNHLY and CDR2 FYNNEI. CDR3 length equals 14 residues. Trimming at V came to 6 bases and at J to 3 bases, leaving 8 bases not matched to a gene. DNA for the CDR3: TGTGCCAGCAGGGAGACACTAGCGCACTACGAGCAGTACTTC. It specifies CASRETLAHYEQYF.

This chain connects TRBV18 to TRBJ1-4; TRBD1 matches 7 bases. The J segment lost 3 bases and the V segment lost 3 bases, leaving 1 base of the junction unmatched. The germline CDR1 and CDR2 sequences are KGHSH and LQKENI. This CDR3 spans 14 amino acids. Written as DNA, the CDR3 is TGTGCCAGCTCACCGGGACAGTCTAATGAAAAACTGTTTTTT. Translated: CASSPGQSNEKLFF. Variable domain in full (rest from reference TRBV18 and TRBJ1-4): NAGVMQNPRHLVRRRGQEARLRCSPMKGHSHVYWYRQLPEEGLKFMVYLQKENIIDESGMPKERFSAEFPKEGPSILRIQQVVRGDSAAYFCASSPGQSNEKLFFGSGTQLSVL.

The chain recombines TRBV7-2 with TRBJ1-6; D unresolved. The CDR3 sequence is 15 residues long. Trimming left V 1 base short and J 11 bases short, with 15 bases between. Germline CDR1 reads SGHTA; CDR2 reads FQGNSA. Written as DNA, the CDR3 is TGTGCCAGCAGCTTAGAGGGAGGCCTGGGCGCACCCCTCCACTTT. It codes for CASSLEGGLGAPLHF.